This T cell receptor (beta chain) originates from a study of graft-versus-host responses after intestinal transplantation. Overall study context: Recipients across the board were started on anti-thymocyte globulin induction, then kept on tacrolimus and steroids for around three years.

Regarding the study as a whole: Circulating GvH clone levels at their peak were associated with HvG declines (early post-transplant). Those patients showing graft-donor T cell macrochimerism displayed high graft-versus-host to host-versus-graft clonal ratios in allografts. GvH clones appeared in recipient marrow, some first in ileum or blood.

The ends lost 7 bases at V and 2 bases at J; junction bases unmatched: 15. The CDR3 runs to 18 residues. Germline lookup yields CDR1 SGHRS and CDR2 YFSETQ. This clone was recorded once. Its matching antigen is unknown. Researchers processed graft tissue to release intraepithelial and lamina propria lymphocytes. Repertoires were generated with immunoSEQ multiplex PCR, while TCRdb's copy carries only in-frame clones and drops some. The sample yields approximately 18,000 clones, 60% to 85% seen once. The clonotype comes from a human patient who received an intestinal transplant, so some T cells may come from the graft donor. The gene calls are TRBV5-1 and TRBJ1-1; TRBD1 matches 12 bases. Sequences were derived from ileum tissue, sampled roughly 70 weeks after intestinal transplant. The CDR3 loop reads CASHPTAGTGGPNTEAFF. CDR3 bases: TGCGCCAGCCACCCCACCGCCGGGACAGGGGGCCCAAACACTGAAGCTTTCTTT.